This T cell receptor beta chain stems from a study of graft-versus-host responses after intestinal transplantation. Generated by immunoSEQ multiplex PCR, the TCRdb table keeps only in-frame clones and is missing some. The data show 100,000 to 110,000 clones, with roughly 87% seen just once and more than 0.75% held by the top ten. Germline loops: CDR1 MNHEY, CDR2 SMNVEV (reference sequence). This CDR3 has 14 amino acids. V gave up 6 bases and J gave up 5 bases, with 16 bases separating them. As concerns this clone: As yet, its antigen is unknown.

J is TRBJ2-5 and V is TRBV27; possibly TRBD2 for D (5 bases). The source of this sequence is a human donor who was the organ donor for an intestinal transplant. The sample in question was unstimulated CD4+ T cells sorted from spleen or lymph node cells, obtained before transplant. The CDR3 here is CASSPLGFGETQYF. CDR3 sequence (DNA): TGTGCCAGCAGCCCACTAGGGTTCGGGGAGACCCAGTACTTC.